These 5 T cell receptor beta chains came from one sample sequenced in a study of blood T cell repertoires in COVID-19. Sequencing used immunoSEQ multiplex PCR; TCRdb keeps in-frame clones, though not all of them. Of 95,000 to 100,000 clones listed, around 85% were seen once; the top ten hold around a sixth. The sequenced material came from peripheral blood. Receptors were obtained from a woman in her fifties or sixties with acute or convalescent COVID-19.

This chain uses TRBV7-2 with TRBJ2-6, with 8 bases identical to TRBD2. The CDR3 spans 14 residues. With V trimmed by 8 bases and J by 4 bases, 4 bases remained unmatched. The germline gives CDR1 SGHTA, CDR2 FQGNSA. The CDR3 is CASGRGGGANVLTF. In DNA, the CDR3 is TGTGCCAGCGGCCGGGGGGGCGGGGCCAACGTCCTGACTTTC.

This clone was seen once. The chain is built from TRBV7-2 and TRBJ1-2; no clear D. The V end was cut by 5 bases, the J end by 1 base, with 8 bases between. This CDR3 is built from 13 residues. Germline V CDR1 and CDR2: SGHTA, FQGNSA. The CDR3 protein is CASSPTLNYGYTF. CDR3 DNA sequence: TGTGCCAGCAGCCCGACACTTAACTATGGCTACACCTTC.

This sequence joins TRBV9 and TRBJ2-3; possibly TRBD2 for D (6 bases). There are 14 residues in the CDR3. Germline values: CDR1 SGDLS, CDR2 YYNGEE. Between the trimmed V and J ends, which lost 1 base and 4 bases, there was a span of 10 bases. In DNA, the CDR3 is TGTGCCAGCAGCGTAACCCCTAGCGCAGATACGCAGTATTTT. Its translation: CASSVTPSADTQYF.

The chain has TRBV4-3 and TRBJ2-7; 7 positions agree with TRBD1. V shed 1 base, J shed 2 bases, and the junction held 11 bases outside the gene matches. This CDR3 comprises 17 residues. Per the germline V gene, CDR1 is LGHNA and CDR2 is YSLEER. In DNA form, the CDR3 reads TGCGCCAGCAGCCAAGGGACCCGGGACAGAGCCACCTACGAGCAGTACTTC. Translating gives CASSQGTRDRATYEQYF.

The V and J genes are TRBV19 and TRBJ2-7, with D possibly being TRBD1 (5 bases). The V gene lost 9 bases and the J gene lost 2 bases, with 14 bases spanning the gap. CDR3 size: 13 residues. CDR1 is LNHDA, CDR2 SQIVND, per germline (reference sequence). The CDR3 nucleotides are TGTGCCAGCGGGCGGACAACAACCTACGAGCAGTACTTC. It yields the protein CASGRTTTYEQYF.